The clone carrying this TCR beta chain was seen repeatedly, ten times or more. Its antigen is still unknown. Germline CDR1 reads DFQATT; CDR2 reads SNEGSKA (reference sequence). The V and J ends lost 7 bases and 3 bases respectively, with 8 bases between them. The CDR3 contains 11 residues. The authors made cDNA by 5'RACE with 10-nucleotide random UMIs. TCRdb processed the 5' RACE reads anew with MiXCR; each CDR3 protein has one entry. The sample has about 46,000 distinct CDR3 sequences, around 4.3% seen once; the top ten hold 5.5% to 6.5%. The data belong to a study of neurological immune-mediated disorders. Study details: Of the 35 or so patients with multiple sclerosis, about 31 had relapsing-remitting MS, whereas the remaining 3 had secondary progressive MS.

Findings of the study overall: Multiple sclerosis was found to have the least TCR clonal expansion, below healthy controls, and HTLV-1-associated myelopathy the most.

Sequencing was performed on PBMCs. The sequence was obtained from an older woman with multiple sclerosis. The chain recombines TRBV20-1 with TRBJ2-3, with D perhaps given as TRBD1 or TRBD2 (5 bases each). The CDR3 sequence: CSGGRTDTQYF. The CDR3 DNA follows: TGCAGTGGGGGACGGACAGATACGCAGTATTTT.